The 4 T cell receptor beta chains given below trace back to one sample, sequenced in a study of T cell responses to AZD1222 COVID-19 vaccine. Using immunoSEQ multiplex PCR, the repertoire was profiled, and TCRdb retains in-frame clones only, with some absent. The sample lists about 110,000 clones; about 94% were seen once. This specimen consisted of peripheral blood, obtained 28 days after the second AZD1222 dose. Receptors originate from an adult who received the AZD1222 COVID-19 vaccine.

This clone was picked up one time. The chain joins TRBV3-1 (or the pseudogene TRBV3-2) to TRBJ1-2, with a possible D match to TRBD1 (5 bases). This CDR3 is built from 12 residues. Germline CDR1 is LGHDT and CDR2 is YNNKEL (reference sequence). Deletions cut 0 bases from V and 7 bases from J, with 6 bases between. As DNA, the CDR3 is TGTGCCAGCAGCCAAGAGGGGGGTGGCTACACCTTC. Its protein is CASSQEGGGYTF.

This rearrangement joins TRBV5-1 to TRBJ1-6, with TRBD1 identical over 7 bases. The CDR3 loop spans 14 amino acids. Losses at the gene ends were 4 bases for V and 10 bases for J; bases not matched to a gene: 8. The V gene's germline CDR1 is SGHRS and CDR2 YFSETQ. The CDR3 is CASSPEQGLSPLHF. The CDR3 nucleotides read TGCGCCAGCAGCCCGGAACAGGGGCTGTCACCCCTCCACTTT.

This chain joins TRBV19 and TRBJ1-6; 7 bases line up with TRBD1. Trimming took 6 bases from V and 3 from J; bases not matched to a gene: 2. Germline CDR1 reads LNHDA; CDR2 reads SQIVND (reference sequence). This CDR3 is 14 amino acids long. The CDR3 nucleotides read TGTGCCAGTAGGAGGGACAGCTATAATTCACCCCTCCACTTT. Protein: CASRRDSYNSPLHF.

This clone was detected only once. The chain combines TRBV9 with TRBJ1-1; D may be TRBD1 (5 bases). The CDR3 spans 15 residues. Trimming pared 4 bases from V and 0 bases from J, leaving 13 bases between. Germline V CDR1 and CDR2: SGDLS, YYNGEE. Here the CDR3 reads CASSPRTGMNTEAFF. CDR3 nucleotides: TGTGCCAGCAGCCCACGAACAGGTATGAACACTGAAGCTTTCTTT.